Following are 20 T cell receptor beta chains from one sample sequenced in a study of blood T cell repertoires in COVID-19. TCRdb's copy holds only in-frame clones and misses some; the assay was immunoSEQ multiplex PCR. The sample holds about 150,000 clones, 70% to 90% seen once. The sequenced material came from peripheral blood. The receptors originated from a man in his 60s with COVID-19, enrolled during active disease.

Only a few counts were recorded for this clone. This chain connects TRBV6-5 to TRBJ1-4; D is uncertain. Germline V gene lookup returns CDR1 MNHEY and CDR2 SVGAGI. Trimming stripped 0 bases from V and 0 bases from J, with 5 bases between. The CDR3 totals 15 residues. The CDR3 sequence is CASSYSLATNEKLFF. DNA of the CDR3: TGTGCCAGCAGTTACTCCCTTGCAACTAATGAAAAACTGTTTTTT.

The chain employs TRBV21-1 and TRBJ1-5; the table assigns TRBD1, which was not confirmed against the DNA. TRBV21-1 is designated a pseudogene. CDR3 length: 17 residues. CDR3 bases: TGTGCCAGCAGCATAAAAACGGGGACAAGGCGCAATCAGCCCCAGCATTTT. Translation gives CASSIKTGTRRNQPQHF.

V is TRBV24-1 and J is TRBJ2-7, with D perhaps TRBD2 (6 bases). V was pared by 2 bases and J by 0 bases, with 16 bases between. From germline, CDR1 is KGHDR and CDR2 SFDVKD. The CDR3 covers 17 residues. This CDR3 is CATSDSVTYGGSYEQYF. The CDR3 DNA sequence: TGTGCCACCAGTGATTCCGTGACCTACGGGGGCTCCTACGAGCAGTACTTC.

The V gene is TRBV19, the J gene TRBJ2-2, with TRBD2 identical over 8 bases. Germline loops: CDR1 LNHDA, CDR2 SQIVND (reference sequence). V shed 6 bases, J shed 4 bases, and the junction held 13 bases outside the gene matches. CDR3 size: 17 residues. DNA for the CDR3: TGTGCCAGTAGCCGGGGGCCAGGGCGGGGGGCCACCGGGGAGCTGTTTTTT. It codes for CASSRGPGRGATGELFF.

The chain carries TRBV21-1 and TRBJ1-2; the table gives TRBD1 as D, unverified against the DNA. TRBV21-1 is flagged as a pseudogene. The CDR3 sequence is 15 residues long. The CDR3 nucleotides read TGTGCCAGCAGCAGGGGACAGGAACTTAACTATGGCTACACCTTC. Translated: CASSRGQELNYGYTF.

The chain joins TRBV11-2 to TRBJ2-3, with no clear D. The CDR3 loop spans 12 amino acids. V dropped 4 bases and J dropped 3 bases, with 5 bases sitting between them. Germline CDR1 and CDR2: SGHAT and FQNNGV. CDR3 sequence (DNA): TGTGCCAGCAGCTCGAGAACAGATACGCAGTATTTT. Its protein product is CASSSRTDTQYF. The whole variable domain, remainder taken from reference TRBV11-2 and TRBJ2-3, is EAGVAQSPRYKIIEKRQSVAFWCNPISGHATLYWYQQILGQGPKLLIQFQNNGVVDDSQLPKDRFSAERLKGVDSTLKIQPAKLEDSAVYLCASSSRTDTQYFGPGTRLTVL.

For this clone: The sample carries other DNA sequences with the same CDR3. This chain joins TRBV18 and TRBJ1-1; TRBD1 agrees at 8 bases. CDR1 and CDR2 from the germline V gene are KGHSH and LQKENI. The CDR3 consists of 12 residues. J gave up 8 bases and V 3 bases, and 2 bases lay outside the gene matches. The CDR3 DNA reads TGTGCCAGCTCACCTCAGGGGGCGGAAGCTTTCTTT. As protein: CASSPQGAEAFF.

This chain joins TRBV19 and TRBJ2-3, with 11 bases fitting TRBD2. The CDR3 sequence is 16 residues long. V was clipped by 3 bases and J by 4 bases; unmatched bases: 6. Germline loops: CDR1 LNHDA, CDR2 SQIVND (reference sequence). In nucleotides, the CDR3 is TGTGCCAGTAGTATGCCTAGCGGGAGGTCAGCAGATACGCAGTATTTT. It is translated as CASSMPSGRSADTQYF.

V and J are TRBV6-5 and TRBJ1-2; D is ambiguous. The germline V gene has CDR1 MNHEY and CDR2 SVGAGI. V lost 0 bases, J lost 0 bases, and 5 bases lay in between. The CDR3 has 14 residues. This CDR3 reads CASSYSRSNYGYTF. For the CDR3, the DNA is TGTGCCAGCAGTTACTCGCGGTCTAACTATGGCTACACCTTC.

The CDR3 DNA reads as TGTGCCAGCAGCTTAGATTTGGCCTCTGGGGCCAACGTCCTGACTTTC. Translating it yields CASSLDLASGANVLTF. This chain joins TRBV11-1 and TRBJ2-6; D is uncertain. Germline CDR1 SGHAT, CDR2 FQDESV (reference sequence). CDR3 length: 16 residues. Trimming cost V 1 base and J 0 bases, with 7 bases left between them.

The V and J genes are TRBV25-1 and TRBJ1-2; TRBD1 matches 7 bases. From germline, CDR1 is MGHDK and CDR2 SYGVNS. Germline trimming cut 3 bases from V and 7 bases from J; bases unmatched to any gene: 11. This CDR3 spans 15 amino acids. CDR3 sequence reads: CASSDGSQGVIGYTF. CDR3 coding DNA: TGTGCCAGCAGTGATGGGAGTCAGGGGGTAATTGGCTACACCTTC.

Comment on this clone: Compared with germline, one end of the junction differs, possibly owing to a read error. The chain has TRBV28 and TRBJ2-6, with 9 bases identical to TRBD1. This CDR3 spans 17 amino acids. Germline lookup yields CDR1 MDHEN and CDR2 SYDVKM. CDR3 region: CASCLTGGANGANVLTF. CDR3 in DNA: TGTGCCAGCTGTTTAACAGGGGGCGCGAATGGGGCCAACGTCCTGACTTTC.

This chain joins TRBV15 and TRBJ2-1; 7 bases are a match to TRBD1. The V gene's germline CDR1 is LNHNV and CDR2 YYDKDF (reference sequence). The CDR3 has 15 residues. V lost 2 bases and J lost 0; bases outside the gene matches: 1. This chain's CDR3 is CATSRNRGSYNEQFF. The CDR3 nucleotides are TGTGCCACCAGCAGAAACAGGGGCTCCTACAATGAGCAGTTCTTC. Supplemented by reference TRBV15 and TRBJ2-1, the full variable domain reads DAMVIQNPRYQVTQFGKPVTLSCSQTLNHNVMYWYQQKSSQAPKLLFHYYDKDFNNEADTPDNFQSRRPNTSFCFLDIRSPGLGDTAMYLCATSRNRGSYNEQFFGPGTRLTVL.

This rearrangement joins TRBV5-5 to TRBJ1-6, with D uncertain. The V end lost 4 bases, the J end lost 9 bases, and 14 bases lay between the germline ends. The CDR3 sequence is 14 residues long. The V gene's germline CDR1 is SGHKS and CDR2 YYEKEE (reference sequence). The CDR3 sequence: CASSSVQRRSPLHF. In nucleotides, the CDR3 is TGTGCCAGCAGCAGCGTACAGCGGCGTTCACCCCTCCACTTT.

V gene TRBV11-3 combines with J gene TRBJ1-1; D gene uncertain. This CDR3 is 12 amino acids long. Per germline, CDR1 SGHNT and CDR2 YENEEA. Trimming shortened V by 1 base and J by 5 bases, and 5 bases separated the two germline ends. The CDR3 is CASSLGRTEAFF. In DNA form, the CDR3 reads TGTGCCAGCAGCTTAGGGAGGACTGAAGCTTTCTTT.

The chain has TRBV19 and TRBJ1-4, with no clear D. V was shortened by 5 bases and J by 8 bases, with 15 bases between the two germline ends. This CDR3 contains 14 residues. Germline lookup yields CDR1 LNHDA and CDR2 SQIVND (reference sequence). The DNA for the CDR3 is TGTGCCAGTAGTCACCGGGAATTAAGCGAAAAACTGTTTTTT. Translated: CASSHRELSEKLFF.

J is TRBJ2-3 and V is TRBV14, with D possibly TRBD2 on 6 matching bases. Trimming stripped 3 bases from V and 2 bases from J, with 15 bases between. The CDR3 loop spans 16 amino acids. Germline CDR1 reads SGHDN; CDR2 reads FVKESK. CDR3 sequence (DNA): TGTGCCAGCAGCCATTGGACTATCTCGACCACAGATACGCAGTATTTT. Its translation is CASSHWTISTTDTQYF.

The chain combines TRBV7-2 with TRBJ2-3; 7 bases agree with TRBD2. CDR1 SGHTA and CDR2 FQGNSA come from the germline V gene. After removal of 5 bases from V and 6 bases from J, the junction contained 11 bases not matched to a gene. The CDR3 length is 15 residues. CDR3 residues: CASSQAAGKADTQYF. The CDR3 nucleotides read TGTGCCAGCAGCCAAGCAGCGGGGAAGGCGGATACGCAGTATTTT. Full variable domain (remainder filled in from reference TRBV7-2 and TRBJ2-3): GAGVSQSPSNKVTEKGKDVELRCDPISGHTALYWYRQSLGQGLEFLIYFQGNSAPDKSGLPSDRFSAERTGGSVSTLTIQRTQQEDSAVYLCASSQAAGKADTQYFGPGTRLTVL.

The CDR3 spells CASSERAGGQPQHF. The CDR3 coding sequence is TGTGCCAGCAGTGAACGGGCAGGGGGTCAGCCCCAGCATTTT. The chain couples TRBV2 to TRBJ1-5; TRBD1 agrees at 7 bases. CDR3 length equals 14 residues. The V gene end was trimmed by 2 bases and the J gene end by 6 bases; junction bases not matched to a gene: 4. CDR1 is SNHLY, CDR2 FYNNEI, per germline.

This sequence joins TRBV24-1 and TRBJ1-2, with D maybe TRBD1 (6 bases). Trimming removed 5 bases at V and 4 bases at J, with 13 bases between. The germline gives CDR1 KGHDR, CDR2 SFDVKD. This CDR3 has 14 amino acids. For the CDR3, the DNA is TGTGCCACCAGTGCGTCAGGGGAAGGCTATGGCTACACCTTC. Translated, it gives CATSASGEGYGYTF.